What follows are 11 T cell receptor beta chains derived from one specimen sequenced in a study of shared clonotypes between healthy human individuals. Using immunoSEQ multiplex PCR, the repertoire was profiled, and TCRdb retains in-frame clones only, with some absent. This table holds about 2.3 million clones, around 92% found once. The sequencing input was naive CD4+ T cells from PBMCs. Regarding subset: CD45RA+ positively selected. These receptors all stem from a man younger than 35 in good health. Some clones in this sample may be carry-over from other donors' samples.

The V and J genes are TRBV4-1 and TRBJ1-2, with TRBD1 as a possible D gene (6 bases). CDR3 length: 16 residues. V was pared by 4 bases and J by 2 bases, with 17 bases between. Germline CDR1 reads MGHRA; CDR2 reads YSYEKL. The CDR3 sequence is CASSRGGAGRNYGYTF. The CDR3 DNA reads TGCGCCAGCAGCCGAGGGGGGGCGGGGCGCAACTATGGCTACACCTTC.

The chain employs TRBV19 and TRBJ1-4; D not resolved. Germline V gene lookup returns CDR1 LNHDA and CDR2 SQIVND (reference sequence). V lost 8 bases and J lost 6, with 13 bases in between. The CDR3 loop spans 13 amino acids. The CDR3 is CASARRAHEKLFF. In nucleotides, the CDR3 is TGTGCCAGTGCTCGGAGGGCTCATGAAAAACTGTTTTTT.

This chain uses TRBV4-2 with TRBJ2-2; a weak D match, TRBD1 (5 bases). Germline V gene lookup returns CDR1 LGHNA and CDR2 YNFKEQ. The CDR3 loop spans 15 amino acids. The ends were cut back, 1 base at V and 1 base at J, with 7 bases in the middle. The CDR3 protein is CASSQGQGNTGELFF. DNA of the CDR3: TGTGCCAGCAGCCAAGGGCAGGGGAACACCGGGGAGCTGTTTTTT.

Concerning this clone itself: Other DNA sequences in this specimen translate into the identical CDR3. The chain joins TRBV5-1 to TRBJ2-1; 7 nucleotides align to TRBD2. CDR1 SGHRS and CDR2 YFSETQ come from the germline V gene. V lost 0 bases to trimming and J lost 6 bases; unmatched junction nucleotides: 3. The CDR3 is 14 amino acids. Here the CDR3 reads CASSLGVAGNEQFF. CDR3 DNA: TGCGCCAGCAGCTTGGGAGTAGCGGGCAATGAGCAGTTCTTC.

The chain employs TRBV6-5 and TRBJ2-7; 9 bases map to TRBD1. The germline CDR1 and CDR2 sequences are MNHEY and SVGAGI. After removal of 5 bases from V and 7 bases from J, the junction contained 12 bases not matched to a gene. The CDR3 consists of 15 residues. CDR3 loop: CASSRRGDRAGEQYF. The CDR3 coding sequence is TGTGCCAGCAGTCGAAGGGGGGACAGGGCAGGGGAGCAGTACTTC.

Of note for this clone: Within the sample, other DNA sequences also encode this same CDR3. This rearrangement joins TRBV18 to TRBJ2-6, with no clear D. The CDR3 is made up of 14 amino acids. V was clipped by 6 bases and J by 0 bases, with 6 bases between them. CDR1 KGHSH and CDR2 LQKENI come from the germline V gene. CDR3 in amino acids: CASSPYSGANVLTF. The CDR3 DNA sequence: TGTGCCAGCTCGCCGTACTCTGGGGCCAACGTCCTGACTTTC.

The J gene is TRBJ2-2, the V gene TRBV7-2; D may be TRBD2 (6 bases). The CDR3 extends over 16 amino acids. Germline V gene lookup returns CDR1 SGHTA and CDR2 FQGNSA. Trimming cost V 2 bases and J 1 base, with 11 bases left between them. The CDR3: CASSLFSGRNTGELFF. CDR3 DNA: TGTGCCAGCAGCTTATTCTCCGGGAGGAACACCGGGGAGCTGTTTTTT.

This sequence joins TRBV29-1 and TRBJ1-1; D possibly corresponds to TRBD1 (6 bases). The CDR3 totals 14 residues. The V gene's germline CDR1 is SQVTM and CDR2 ANQGSEA. Trimming left V 6 bases short and J 5 bases short, with 19 bases between. The CDR3, as DNA: TGCAGCGTCCAACAGGGTGGGTCCAGTACTGAAGCTTTCTTT. Amino acids: CSVQQGGSSTEAFF.

The CDR3 protein is CASVGQTMNTEAFF. The CDR3 DNA sequence: TGTGCCAGCGTTGGGCAGACTATGAACACTGAAGCTTTCTTT. This chain joins TRBV6-1 and TRBJ1-1; no firm D call. Trimming left V 8 bases short and J 0 bases short, with 13 bases between. The CDR3 contains 14 residues. From germline, CDR1 is MNHNS and CDR2 SASEGT.

The V and J genes are TRBV28 and TRBJ1-2; D is ambiguous. The germline V gene has CDR1 MDHEN and CDR2 SYDVKM. Trimming left V 0 bases short and J 0 bases short, with 23 bases between. There are 20 residues in the CDR3. CDR3 residues: CASSLWGLERFSQANYGYTF. The CDR3 DNA follows: TGTGCCAGCAGTTTATGGGGCCTCGAGAGGTTCTCCCAAGCTAACTATGGCTACACCTTC.

V gene TRBV7-2 combines with J gene TRBJ2-7; possible D gene TRBD1, 6 bases. CDR3 length: 15 amino acids. Trimming shortened V by 5 bases and J by 3 bases, and 17 bases separated the two germline ends. CDR1 is SGHTA and CDR2 is FQGNSA in the germline V gene. The chain's CDR3 is CASSLRTERSYEQYF. CDR3 in DNA: TGTGCCAGCAGCCTACGGACAGAGAGAAGCTACGAGCAGTACTTC.